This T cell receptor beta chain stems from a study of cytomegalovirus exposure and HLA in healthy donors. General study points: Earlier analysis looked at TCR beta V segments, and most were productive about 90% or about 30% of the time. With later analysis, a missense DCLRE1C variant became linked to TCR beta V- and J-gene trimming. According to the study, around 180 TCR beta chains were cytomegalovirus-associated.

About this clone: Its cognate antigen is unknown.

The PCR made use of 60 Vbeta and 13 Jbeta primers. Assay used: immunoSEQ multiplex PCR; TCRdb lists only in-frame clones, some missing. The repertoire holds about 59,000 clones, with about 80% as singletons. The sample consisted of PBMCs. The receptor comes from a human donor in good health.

CDR3 DNA: TGCGCCAGCAGTGAGTCTGACGACAGAATCCTCTACAATGAGCAGTTCTTC. It translates to CASSESDDRILYNEQFF. This sequence joins TRBV10-1 and TRBJ2-1, with D maybe TRBD1 (5 bases). Germline values: CDR1 WNHNN, CDR2 SYGVQD (reference sequence). Trimming removed 0 bases at V and 3 bases at J, with 15 bases between. The CDR3 covers 17 residues.